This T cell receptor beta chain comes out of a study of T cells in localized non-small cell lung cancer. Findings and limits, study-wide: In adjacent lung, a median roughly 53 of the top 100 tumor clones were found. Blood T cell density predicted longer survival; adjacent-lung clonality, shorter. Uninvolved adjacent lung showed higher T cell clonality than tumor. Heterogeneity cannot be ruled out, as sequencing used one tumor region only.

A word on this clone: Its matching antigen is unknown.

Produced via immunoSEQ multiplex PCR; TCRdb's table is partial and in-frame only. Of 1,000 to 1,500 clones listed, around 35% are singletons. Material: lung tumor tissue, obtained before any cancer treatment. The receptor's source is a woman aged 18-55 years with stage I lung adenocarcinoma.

In DNA, the CDR3 is TGTGCCAGCAGACCGGTTACTGGGGAGCTGTTTTTT. Residues: CASRPVTGELFF. This chain links TRBV19 with TRBJ2-2; D remains unclear. This CDR3 has 12 residues. Germline CDR1 reads LNHDA; CDR2 reads SQIVND (reference sequence). V was pared by 9 bases and J by 8 bases, with 13 bases between.